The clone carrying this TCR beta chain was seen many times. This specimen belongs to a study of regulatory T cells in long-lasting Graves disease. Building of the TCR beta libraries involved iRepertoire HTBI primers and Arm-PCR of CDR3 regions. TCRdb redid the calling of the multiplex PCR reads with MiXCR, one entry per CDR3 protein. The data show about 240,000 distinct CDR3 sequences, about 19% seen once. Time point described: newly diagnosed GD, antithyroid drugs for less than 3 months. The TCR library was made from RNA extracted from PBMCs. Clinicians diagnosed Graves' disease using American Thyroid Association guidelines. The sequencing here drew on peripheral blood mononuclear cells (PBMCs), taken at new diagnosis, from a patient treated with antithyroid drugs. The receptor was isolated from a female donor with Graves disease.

CDR3: CASSPTGQWGDQPQHF. CDR3 bases: TGTGCCAGCAGTCCGACGGGACAGTGGGGCGATCAGCCCCAGCATTTT. This rearrangement joins TRBV12-3 or TRBV12-4 to TRBJ1-5; 7 bases are a match to TRBD1. The CDR3 spans 16 residues. V lost 5 bases to trimming and J lost 5 bases; unmatched junction nucleotides: 12.